Shown below are 30 T cell receptor beta chains from a single sample sequenced in a study of T cells in Graves' hyperthyroidism and ophthalmopathy. Researchers took RNA transcripts and amplified the TCR beta CDR3 regions from them. First-round RT-PCR targeting the TCR CDR3 was performed with the HTBI primer set. TCRdb ran MiXCR on the multiplex PCR reads and lists one entry per CDR3 protein. The sample carries 600,000 to 650,000 distinct CDR3 sequences, about 17% recorded once. The sample consisted of blood. The receptors were sampled from a woman in her twenties or thirties with Graves' hyperthyroidism.

This clonotype was picked up a small number of times. The gene calls are TRBV5-4 and TRBJ2-7, with 8 bases that match TRBD1. Germline CDR1 SGHNT, CDR2 YYREEE (reference sequence). V lost 3 bases to trimming and J lost 9 bases; unmatched junction nucleotides: 23. CDR3 length equals 18 residues. For the CDR3, the DNA is TGTGCCAGCAGCTACAGACGGACCGGGACAGGTCCGTCGGTAGTGCAGTACTTC. Its protein is CASSYRRTGTGPSVVQYF. The full variable domain, its missing parts supplied by reference TRBV5-4 and TRBJ2-7, is ETGVTQSPTHLIKTRGQQVTLRCSSQSGHNTVSWYQQALGQGPQFIFQYYREEENGRGNFPPRFSGLQFPNYSSELNVNALELDDSALYLCASSYRRTGTGPSVVQYFGPGTRLTVT.

The table lists this clonotype with a few counts. This rearrangement joins TRBV20-1 to TRBJ2-1; 7 bases are a match to TRBD1. Per the germline V gene, CDR1 is DFQATT and CDR2 is SNEGSKA (reference sequence). With V trimmed by 3 bases and J by 0 bases, 8 bases remained unmatched. There are 16 residues in the CDR3. CDR3 coding DNA: TGCAGTGCTAGCCCCCAAGGGACAGCCTCCTACAATGAGCAGTTCTTC. It yields the protein CSASPQGTASYNEQFF.

Many counts were recorded for this clonotype. The V gene is TRBV6-1, the J gene TRBJ2-5; the D gene is possibly TRBD2 (5 bases). Trimming removed 5 bases from V and 2 bases from J, with 9 bases in between. This CDR3 spans 13 amino acids. CDR1 is MNHNS and CDR2 is SASEGT in the germline V gene. CDR3 sequence: CASSKREQETQYF. In DNA form, the CDR3 reads TGTGCCAGCAGTAAACGGGAACAAGAGACCCAGTACTTC.

The sample holds many counts of this clonotype. This chain links TRBV28 with TRBJ2-7; weak D call: TRBD2 (5 bases). The ends were cut back, 7 bases at V and 2 bases at J, with 6 bases in the middle. The CDR3 covers 11 residues. Germline V gene sequence: CDR1 MDHEN, CDR2 SYDVKM. For the CDR3, the DNA is TGTGCCAGCACCGGGACCTACGAGCAGTACTTC. Residues: CASTGTYEQYF.

This clonotype was found a few times. This chain links TRBV19 with TRBJ2-1; a possible D gene is TRBD2 (6 bases). The CDR3 is 13 amino acids. Deletions cut 6 bases from V and 7 bases from J, with 13 bases between. From germline, CDR1 is LNHDA and CDR2 SQIVND (reference sequence). Written as DNA, the CDR3 is TGTGCCAGTAGGACTAGAATCGGAAATGAGCAGTTCTTC. Its protein product is CASRTRIGNEQFF.

The V and J genes are TRBV3-1 and TRBJ1-1; D not certain. CDR1 and CDR2 (germline): LGHDT, YNNKEL (reference sequence). The CDR3 is 14 amino acids. With 3 bases removed from V and 3 bases from J, the gap between germline ends came to 11 bases. The CDR3 protein is CASSQQEGHTEAFF. CDR3 DNA sequence: TGTGCCAGCAGCCAGCAGGAAGGGCACACTGAAGCTTTCTTT.

This clonotype was detected ten times or more. The chain's CDR3 is CASSLGRIRSYEQYF. The DNA for the CDR3 is TGTGCCAGCAGCTTAGGACGGATTAGGTCCTACGAGCAGTACTTC. J is TRBJ2-7 and V is TRBV11-3; D unclear. CDR3 size: 15 residues. V was clipped by 1 base and J by 1 base, with 11 bases between them. Germline CDR1 SGHNT, CDR2 YENEEA.

The chain joins TRBV9 to TRBJ1-6, with D unresolved. CDR3 length: 13 amino acids. The germline V gene encodes CDR1 SGDLS and CDR2 YYNGEE. V dropped 0 bases and J dropped 10 bases, with 8 bases sitting between them. In DNA, the CDR3 is TGTGCCAGCAGCGTAGGCGGGTCGTCACCCCTCCACTTT. Translation gives CASSVGGSSPLHF.

This clonotype appeared many times. The J gene is TRBJ1-1, the V gene TRBV7-3; 7 nucleotides agree with TRBD1. V trimming: 5 bases; J trimming: 1 base; junction bases outside the gene matches: 7. The CDR3 runs 15 residues. Germline assignment: CDR1 SGHTA and CDR2 FQGTGA. CDR3 region: CASSAIAGGNTEAFF. In DNA, the CDR3 is TGTGCCAGCAGCGCTATAGCAGGGGGGAACACTGAAGCTTTCTTT.

This clonotype was picked up many times. This chain links TRBV12-3 or TRBV12-4 with TRBJ2-3; D possibly corresponds to TRBD1 (5 bases). The CDR3 covers 12 residues. V gave up 4 bases and J gave up 5 bases, with 7 bases separating them. CDR3 coding DNA: TGTGCCAGCAGTTATAGGGGAGATACGCAGTATTTT. Encoded protein: CASSYRGDTQYF.

V gene TRBV3-1 combines with J gene TRBJ1-6; TRBD1 agrees at 9 bases. The ends lost 3 bases at V and 9 bases at J; junction bases unmatched: 6. CDR3 length: 15 residues. CDR1 and CDR2 (germline): LGHDT, YNNKEL (reference sequence). In DNA form, the CDR3 reads TGTGCCAGCAGCCAGGGACAGGGTATGGGTTCACCCCTCCACTTT. It translates to CASSQGQGMGSPLHF.

The chain couples TRBV20-1 to TRBJ2-3, with D tentatively TRBD2 (5 bases). Trimming left V 0 bases short and J 6 bases short, with 13 bases between. The germline CDR1 and CDR2 sequences are DFQATT and SNEGSKA (reference sequence). The CDR3 is 14 amino acids. Written as DNA, the CDR3 is TGCAGTGCTAGAGACCTCGGGGAGAAGGATACGCAGTATTTT. Its translation is CSARDLGEKDTQYF.

This clonotype was seen many times. The chain is built from TRBV3-1 and TRBJ2-4, with TRBD2 as a possible D gene (5 bases). Germline V gene sequence: CDR1 LGHDT, CDR2 YNNKEL (reference sequence). The CDR3 runs 16 residues. V dropped 2 bases and J dropped 9 bases, with 20 bases sitting between them. CDR3 sequence reads: CASSQRRSRAGGIQYF. As DNA, the CDR3 is TGTGCCAGCAGCCAAAGAAGGTCGAGGGCCGGTGGCATTCAGTACTTC.

In its sample, this clonotype was seen many times. The chain joins TRBV11-2 to TRBJ1-2; 7 positions match TRBD1. Germline loops: CDR1 SGHAT, CDR2 FQNNGV. The CDR3 runs 15 residues. Germline trimming cut 4 bases from V and 7 bases from J; bases unmatched to any gene: 12. Written as DNA, the CDR3 is TGTGCCAGCAGCTCATTAGGGGGCAGGGAACGTGGCTACACCTTC. Translating gives CASSSLGGRERGYTF.

This clonotype was observed at least ten times. This chain joins TRBV12-3 or TRBV12-4 and TRBJ2-5; 7 positions agree with TRBD2. The CDR3 is made up of 15 amino acids. V was pared by 2 bases and J by 5 bases, with 8 bases of the junction left unmatched. CDR3: CASSLFAGEVETQYF. For the CDR3, the DNA is TGTGCCAGCAGTTTATTCGCGGGAGAGGTCGAGACCCAGTACTTC.

The chain joins TRBV24-1 to TRBJ1-1; perhaps TRBD1 as D (5 bases). V lost 2 bases to trimming and J lost 1 base, with 10 bases between them. Germline V CDR1 and CDR2: KGHDR, SFDVKD. This CDR3 has 15 amino acids. The CDR3, as DNA: TGTGCCACCAGTGATTCGAGGGGTGAGAACACTGAAGCTTTCTTT. Its protein is CATSDSRGENTEAFF.

This clonotype showed up many times. The chain combines TRBV5-1 with TRBJ2-1; maybe TRBD2 (5 bases). Germline V gene data show CDR1 as SGHRS and CDR2 as YFSETQ. Trimming stripped 4 bases from V and 9 bases from J, with 8 bases between. There are 11 residues in the CDR3. CDR3 loop: CASSGGFEQFF. The CDR3 region has the DNA TGCGCCAGCAGCGGAGGATTTGAGCAGTTCTTC.

The table lists this clonotype with a few counts. The chain has TRBV27 and TRBJ1-2, with D possibly TRBD1 on 6 matching bases. Germline V gene sequence: CDR1 MNHEY, CDR2 SMNVEV (reference sequence). The CDR3 is 16 amino acids. Trimming stripped 2 bases from V and 5 bases from J, with 18 bases between. The CDR3 coding sequence is TGTGCCAGCAGTTTAAGCGGGCTTTGGACAGAATATGGCTACACCTTC. This codes for CASSLSGLWTEYGYTF.

This clonotype was found a few times. The CDR3 loop is CASSATSGRGEQFF. CDR3 DNA: TGTGCCAGCAGCGCGACTAGCGGGAGGGGGGAGCAGTTCTTC. This chain connects TRBV9 to TRBJ2-1; TRBD2 agrees at 14 bases. This CDR3 has 14 amino acids. Germline CDR1 SGDLS, CDR2 YYNGEE. The junction had 3 bases not matched to a gene; V was cut back by 3 bases and J by 10 bases.

This clonotype has a count of ten or more. J is TRBJ2-7 and V is TRBV3-1; D may be TRBD1 (5 bases). Germline CDR1 LGHDT, CDR2 YNNKEL (reference sequence). Trimming shortened V by 5 bases and J by 3 bases, and 11 bases separated the two germline ends. This CDR3 spans 13 amino acids. This chain's CDR3 is CASSTGHRYEQYF. In DNA, the CDR3 is TGTGCCAGCAGCACAGGACACCGCTACGAGCAGTACTTC.

This clonotype was found a few times. The J gene is TRBJ2-1, the V gene TRBV7-2; no firm D call. The CDR3 length is 16 residues. Trimming shortened V by 1 base and J by 0 bases, and 10 bases separated the two germline ends. The V gene's germline CDR1 is SGHTA and CDR2 FQGNSA. The CDR3 sequence is CASSLEVLSSYNEQFF. Written as DNA, the CDR3 is TGTGCCAGCAGCTTAGAAGTTCTGAGCTCCTACAATGAGCAGTTCTTC. Based on the CDR3 plus reference TRBV7-2 and TRBJ2-1, the full variable domain is GAGVSQSPSNKVTEKGKDVELRCDPISGHTALYWYRQSLGQGLEFLIYFQGNSAPDKSGLPSDRFSAERTGGSVSTLTIQRTQQEDSAVYLCASSLEVLSSYNEQFFGPGTRLTVL.

Many counts were recorded for this clonotype. The rearrangement joins TRBV20-1 to TRBJ2-7; TRBD1 aligns across 7 bases. The V segment lost 2 bases and the J segment 1 base; nucleotides outside the gene matches: 2. The length of the CDR3 is 13 residues. From germline, CDR1 is DFQATT and CDR2 SNEGSKA (reference sequence). The CDR3 nucleotides read TGCAGTGCTAGAAAGGGACAGTCCTACGAGCAGTACTTC. It yields the protein CSARKGQSYEQYF.

This chain uses TRBV15 with TRBJ1-4; perhaps TRBD1 as D (6 bases). The V end was cut by 0 bases, the J end by 5 bases, with 13 bases between. Germline V gene data show CDR1 as LNHNV and CDR2 as YYDKDF (reference sequence). This CDR3 is built from 16 residues. In DNA form, the CDR3 reads TGTGCCACCAGCAGAGATCCAGCACAGGGAAATGAAAAACTGTTTTTT. This gives the protein CATSRDPAQGNEKLFF.

V gene TRBV19 combines with J gene TRBJ2-1; D remains unclear. CDR3 size: 13 residues. V was trimmed by 3 bases and J by 0 bases, leaving 3 bases between them. CDR1 is LNHDA and CDR2 is SQIVND in the germline V gene (reference sequence). The CDR3 sequence: CASSIGSYNEQFF. DNA of the CDR3: TGTGCCAGTAGTATTGGCTCCTACAATGAGCAGTTCTTC.

Details on this clonotype: An end of the junction does not agree with germline; a read error may underlie this. The chain recombines TRBV4-2 with TRBJ1-2, with 8 bases fitting TRBD1. Germline lookup yields CDR1 LGHNA and CDR2 YNFKEQ. The CDR3 extends over 14 amino acids. Here the CDR3 DNA reads TGTGCCAGCAGCCATCGGACAGGGTCGCATGGCTGCACCTTC. It is translated as CASSHRTGSHGCTF.

This clonotype was counted many times. This chain links TRBV7-2 with TRBJ2-5; 8 positions match TRBD2. V trimming: 5 bases; J trimming: 7 bases; junction bases outside the gene matches: 12. Germline V gene data show CDR1 as SGHTA and CDR2 as FQGNSA. The CDR3 length is 15 residues. As DNA, the CDR3 is TGTGCCAGCAGCGGGAGGGGACTAGATTTGACGACCCAGTACTTC. Amino acid sequence: CASSGRGLDLTTQYF.

The sample holds a few counts of this clonotype. At one end, the junction sequence differs from germline, possibly due to a read error. The gene calls are TRBV5-6 and TRBJ1-1; D may be TRBD1 (5 bases). Germline V gene lookup returns CDR1 SGHDT and CDR2 YYEEEE. This CDR3 has 12 residues. The CDR3 loop is CASGLGGVESFF. The CDR3 region has the DNA TGTGCCAGCGGCTTAGGAGGGGTTGAATCTTTCTTT.

The CDR3 DNA reads TGCGCCAGCAGCCAGGGCCCGGGACAGAATAGCAATCAGCCCCAGCATTTT. Translation: CASSQGPGQNSNQPQHF. The chain carries TRBV4-1 and TRBJ1-5, with 7 nucleotides matching TRBD1. The CDR3 contains 17 residues. V lost 3 bases to trimming and J lost 0 bases; unmatched junction nucleotides: 8. Germline lookup yields CDR1 MGHRA and CDR2 YSYEKL.

The chain links TRBV12-5 to TRBJ2-5, with D tentatively TRBD2 (6 bases). Germline V gene data show CDR1 as LGHNT and CDR2 as FRNRAP. This CDR3 comprises 14 residues. Trimming removed 1 base at V and 5 bases at J, with 11 bases between. This chain's CDR3 is CASGLDGGFETQYF. CDR3 sequence (DNA): TGTGCTAGTGGTTTGGACGGGGGATTCGAGACCCAGTACTTC.

This clonotype was picked up many times. The genes are TRBV19 and TRBJ1-1, with D perhaps matching TRBD1 (6 bases). This CDR3 contains 12 residues. With 4 bases removed from V and 9 bases from J, the gap between germline ends came to 12 bases. The germline gives CDR1 LNHDA, CDR2 SQIVND (reference sequence). CDR3 in amino acids: CASSSGQRQAFF. The CDR3 DNA reads TGTGCCAGTAGTAGCGGACAGCGCCAAGCTTTCTTT.